These 14 T cell receptor beta chains originate from one sample sequenced in a study of OX40 agonist ivuxolimab in advanced cancers. Profiled with immunoSEQ multiplex PCR; TCRdb holds only in-frame clones, not every one. The sample includes about 51,000 clones, about 77% of them seen just once. The sequencing here drew on CD4+ or CD8+ T cells sorted from blood, taken in a trial of the OX40 agonist ivuxolimab. All receptors derive from an adult with an advanced solid tumor such as melanoma, head and neck, liver or kidney cancer.

The chain couples TRBV9 to TRBJ2-1; D is perhaps TRBD1 (6 bases). The germline V gene has CDR1 SGDLS and CDR2 YYNGEE. CDR3 size: 15 residues. With 0 bases removed from V and 3 bases from J, the gap between germline ends came to 10 bases. The CDR3 DNA sequence: TGTGCCAGCAGCGTAGAGGGGGTCGACTACAATGAGCAGTTCTTC. It codes for CASSVEGVDYNEQFF.

This chain links TRBV6-1 with TRBJ1-1, with D possibly being TRBD1 (5 bases). The CDR3 runs 12 residues. Germline-derived CDR1 and CDR2 are MNHNS and SASEGT. Deletions cut 2 bases from V and 4 bases from J, with 5 bases between. The CDR3 is CASSERGTEAFF. The CDR3, as DNA: TGTGCCAGCAGTGAAAGGGGCACTGAAGCTTTCTTT.

This chain connects TRBV6-5 to TRBJ1-5, with 10 nucleotides matching TRBD1. The V segment lost 5 bases and the J segment 3 bases; nucleotides outside the gene matches: 4. The CDR3 is 15 amino acids. Germline CDR1 is MNHEY and CDR2 is SVGAGI. CDR3 sequence (DNA): TGTGCCAGCAGTGGCGGGACAGGGGACAATCAGCCCCAGCATTTT. This encodes CASSGGTGDNQPQHF.

This sequence joins TRBV4-1 and TRBJ2-1; tentative D call: TRBD2 (6 bases). Between the trimmed V and J ends, which lost 2 bases and 4 bases, there was a span of 15 bases. The CDR3 extends over 16 amino acids. From germline, CDR1 is MGHRA and CDR2 YSYEKL. DNA for the CDR3: TGCGCCAGCAGCCAACCACTAGCCCATAAGTACAATGAGCAGTTCTTC. The encoded protein is CASSQPLAHKYNEQFF.

The genes are TRBV5-1 and TRBJ1-1; TRBD1 matches at 9 bases. Germline-derived CDR1 and CDR2 are SGHRS and YFSETQ. Trimming removed 4 bases from V and 9 bases from J; junction bases left unmatched: 7. The CDR3 sequence is 13 residues long. CDR3 loop: CASSTDRGNKAFF. CDR3 bases: TGCGCCAGCAGCACCGACAGGGGGAACAAAGCTTTCTTT. Full variable domain (rest looked up from reference TRBV5-1 and TRBJ1-1): KAGVTQTPRYLIKTRGQQVTLSCSPISGHRSVSWYQQTPGQGLQFLFEYFSETQRNKGNFPGRFSGRQFSNSRSEMNVSTLELGDSALYLCASSTDRGNKAFFGQGTRLTVV.

The chain couples TRBV19 to TRBJ2-7, with TRBD2 matching over 12 bases. CDR1 and CDR2 (germline): LNHDA, SQIVND (reference sequence). CDR3 length: 17 amino acids. V was pared by 2 bases and J by 3 bases, with 8 bases of the junction left unmatched. CDR3 nucleotide sequence: TGTGCCAGTAGTATAAAGACCGGACTAGCGGGGATCTACGAGCAGTACTTC. Protein sequence: CASSIKTGLAGIYEQYF.

This clone was detected once. V and J are TRBV11-2 and TRBJ2-1, with TRBD2 identical over 7 bases. V shed 8 bases and J 15 bases; nucleotides not matched to a gene: 16. The CDR3 is 13 amino acids. Germline CDR1 reads SGHAT; CDR2 reads FQNNGV. The CDR3 DNA is TGTGCCAGCGGGAGGGTCTTTCCGCCGGCTGCGTTCTTC. Translation: CASGRVFPPAAFF.

CDR3 residues: CASRSSTGGITEAFF. The DNA of the CDR3 is TGCGCCAGCAGATCCTCAACAGGGGGAATCACTGAAGCTTTCTTT. This chain connects TRBV5-1 to TRBJ1-1; the match to TRBD1 covers 8 bases. The CDR3 has 15 residues. Trimming removed 5 bases from V and 4 bases from J; junction bases left unmatched: 10. Germline V gene data show CDR1 as SGHRS and CDR2 as YFSETQ.

V gene TRBV7-3 combines with J gene TRBJ2-7; D possibly corresponds to TRBD1 (6 bases). The V gene lost 5 bases and the J gene lost 2 bases, with 10 bases spanning the gap. The V gene's germline CDR1 is SGHTA and CDR2 FQGTGA. The CDR3 is made up of 13 amino acids. For the CDR3, the DNA is TGTGCCAGCAGCGGTTACAGGGCCTACGAGCAGTACTTC. Translating it yields CASSGYRAYEQYF.

The count of this clone is one. The CDR3 region is CASRDSGSRYEQYF. The CDR3 DNA sequence: TGTGCCAGCAGGGATAGCGGGAGCAGGTACGAGCAGTACTTC. The chain links TRBV27 to TRBJ2-7, with 9 bases that match TRBD2. CDR3 size: 14 residues. With V trimmed by 6 bases and J by 4 bases, 7 bases remained unmatched. Germline V gene data show CDR1 as MNHEY and CDR2 as SMNVEV (reference sequence).

This rearrangement joins TRBV6-1 to TRBJ1-5; the match to TRBD1 covers 7 bases. This CDR3 spans 15 amino acids. V trimming: 4 bases; J trimming: 1 base; junction bases outside the gene matches: 4. In germline, CDR1 is MNHNS, CDR2 SASEGT. CDR3 region: CASSAWDRSNQPQHF. In DNA form, the CDR3 reads TGTGCCAGCAGTGCCTGGGACAGAAGCAATCAGCCCCAGCATTTT.

V and J are TRBV25-1 and TRBJ2-3, with 10 bases fitting TRBD2. The CDR3 runs 16 residues. CDR1 and CDR2 from the germline V gene are MGHDK and SYGVNS. Unmatched junction bases numbered 2, after V lost 2 bases and J lost 0 bases. CDR3 amino acids: CASSERLAGSTDTQYF. The CDR3 nucleotides read TGTGCCAGCAGTGAACGACTAGCGGGCAGCACAGATACGCAGTATTTT.

V gene TRBV7-6 combines with J gene TRBJ2-5; 7 bases fit TRBD1. J was trimmed by 5 bases and V by 5 bases; bases with no gene match: 8. CDR3 length: 14 residues. Germline loops: CDR1 SGHVS, CDR2 FNYEAQ. The CDR3 sequence is CASSPTGPQETQYF. Here the CDR3 DNA reads TGTGCCAGCAGCCCGACAGGGCCCCAGGAGACCCAGTACTTC.

This clone was picked up a small number of times. The V gene is TRBV7-8, the J gene TRBJ1-4; D gene unclear. Looked up from germline, CDR1 is SGHVS and CDR2 is FQNEAQ. Between the trimmed V and J ends, which lost 5 bases and 4 bases, there was a span of 26 bases. CDR3 length equals 19 residues. The CDR3 sequence: CASSPPLQLFWRDNEKLFF. The CDR3 DNA is TGTGCCAGCAGCCCCCCACTCCAACTTTTTTGGAGGGATAATGAAAAACTGTTTTTT.